The text below deals with one T cell receptor beta chain. Antigen unknown. The V end was cut by 4 bases, the J end by 8 bases, with 14 bases between. Germline loops: CDR1 LNHDA, CDR2 SQIVND (reference sequence). The CDR3 extends over 13 amino acids. The method was immunoSEQ multiplex PCR; TCRdb's version includes in-frame clones alone and lacks a portion of them. The sample lists just over 95,000 clones; 92% were seen once. This sample was included in a study of graft-versus-host responses after intestinal transplantation. Study at large: Anti-thymocyte globulin induction, then tacrolimus and steroids for approximately 3 years, went to all recipients.

The V call is TRBV19, the J call TRBJ1-2, with D perhaps TRBD1 (6 bases). The sequence came from a human donor who received an intestinal transplant. The specimen was unstimulated CD4+ T cells sorted from spleen or lymph node cells, collected before intestinal transplant. In nucleotides, the CDR3 is TGTGCCAGTAGTACCGGCCAGGGGATGGGCTACACCTTC. Translation: CASSTGQGMGYTF.